Listed below are T cell receptor beta chains from one sample, sequenced in a study of monozygotic twins with inflammatory bowel disease. TCRdb re-called the 5' RACE reads and shows each CDR3 protein once, DNA omitted. The sample is made up of approximately 140,000 distinct CDR3 sequences, and the top ten hold around 2.5% of it. Sequenced input: blood. The receptors were gathered from a human donor with ulcerative colitis or Crohn's disease, or a healthy co-twin of an affected twin (not recorded which). CDR3s include the opening cysteine and the closing phenylalanine or tryptophan.

TRBJ1-5,TRBV27,18,CASRNSPHTGAENQPQHF
TRBJ2-5,TRBV6-5,15,CASSYLDGTKETQYF
TRBJ2-7,TRBV7-2,15,CASSRAGSSSYEQYF
TRBJ2-1,TRBV20-1,15,CSARPRGGVYNEQFF
TRBJ2-3,TRBV7-3,15,CASSRYGGSTDTQYF
TRBJ2-1,TRBV7-2,15,CASSPKSNSINEQFF
TRBJ2-7,TRBV4-1,17,CASSHPQLAGGPDEQYF
TRBJ1-1,TRBV20-1,14,CSAAGGTGINLAFF
TRBJ1-6,TRBV12-3/TRBV12-4,15,CASSVRSHYHSPLHF
TRBJ2-3,TRBV25-1,16,CASSDLAGTGTDTQYF
TRBJ2-7,TRBV11-1,19,CASSLVSGTVDEPTYEQYF
TRBJ1-2,TRBV5-1,14,CASSHRGLEYGYTF
TRBJ1-4,TRBV7-2,14,CASSPQVAGEKLFF
TRBJ2-7,TRBV6-2/TRBV6-3,15,CASSGAGTGIYEQYF
TRBJ2-5,TRBV5-1,11,CASSEQETQYF
TRBJ2-5,TRBV5-1,15,CASRERGSTEETQYF
TRBJ2-1,TRBV5-4,17,CASSREGQRSSYNEQFF
TRBJ1-2,TRBV7-2,13,CASSVGGSYGYTF
TRBJ1-6,TRBV7-9,14,CASSLGRNNSPLHF
TRBJ2-1,TRBV15,16,CATSRVPAETYNEQFF
TRBJ1-6,TRBV20-1,12,CSALSGNSPLHF
TRBJ2-7,TRBV7-2,12,CASSFTRDEQYF
TRBJ1-6,TRBV6-2/TRBV6-3,17,CASSYKDRSSYNSPLHF
TRBJ2-6,TRBV5-1,19,CASSLAFGGPSSGANVLTF
TRBJ1-1,TRBV5-1,14,CASSRGTGLTEAFF
TRBJ2-7,TRBV7-8,15,CASSSSRTANYEQYF
TRBJ2-2,TRBV5-5,16,CASSQRDGANTGELFF
TRBJ1-1,TRBV20-1,13,CSAKGRMRTEAFF
TRBJ2-1,TRBV7-2,15,CASSKNLGGYIEQFF
TRBJ2-7,TRBV12-3/TRBV12-4,14,CASRQDRGSYEQYF
TRBJ1-5,TRBV5-1,13,CASRQGPEQPQHF
TRBJ1-2,TRBV20-1,13,CSALTGGRYGYTF
TRBJ2-5,TRBV6-2/TRBV6-3,14,CASLRTGPQETQYF
TRBJ1-3,TRBV5-5,16,CASSLAGTGGAHTIYF
TRBJ2-7,TRBV18,14,CASSPNFVAYEQYF
TRBJ2-3,TRBV5-4,12,CASSFVRDTQYF
TRBJ2-7,TRBV20-1,14,CSAATLDNGYEQYF
TRBJ2-1,TRBV3-1,12,CASSHLSDEQFF
TRBJ2-1,TRBV30,16,CAWSGGTGTLRNEQFF
TRBJ2-5,TRBV18,15,CASSPRDYDDGTQYF